The 5 T cell receptor beta chains presented below share a single source sample, sequenced in a study of T cell repertoires in cytomegalovirus infection. For these receptors, no antigen is known. Via MiXCR, TCRdb re-called the reads, giving one row per CDR3 protein. The repertoire includes hundreds of thousands of distinct CDR3 sequences, around a third of them detected once, and over 15% sits in the top ten. Sequencing used cultured PBMCs, obtained from culture after CMV antigen stimulation. The receptors derive from a human donor in good health (CMV status not recorded). Some clones in this sample may be carry-over from other donors' samples.

In DNA form, the CDR3 reads TGTGCCAGCAGTTACGCGGGACAGGCGCTGCCCCAGCATTTT. Protein product: CASSYAGQALPQHF. The rearrangement joins TRBV6-2 or TRBV6-3 to TRBJ1-5, with TRBD1 identical over 8 bases. The J segment lost 9 bases and the V segment lost 2 bases, leaving 6 bases of the junction unmatched. The CDR3 extends over 14 amino acids. Germline CDR1 and CDR2: MNHEY and SVGEGT.

The chain carries TRBV11-2 and TRBJ2-7, with 7 bases fitting TRBD1. CDR3 length: 15 amino acids. Trimming took 2 bases from V and 5 from J; bases not matched to a gene: 9. The germline V gene has CDR1 SGHAT and CDR2 FQNNGV. The CDR3 is CASSLRGGAFNEQYF. The DNA of the CDR3 is TGTGCCAGCAGCTTAAGAGGGGGCGCCTTCAACGAGCAGTACTTC.

The table lists this clonotype with a few counts. The V and J genes are TRBV6-1 and TRBJ2-3; 8 nucleotides agree with TRBD1. The CDR3 is 15 amino acids. Germline trimming cut 2 bases from V and 2 bases from J; bases unmatched to any gene: 3. In germline, CDR1 is MNHNS, CDR2 SASEGT. The CDR3 sequence is CASSEQGQDTDTQYF. In DNA, the CDR3 is TGTGCCAGCAGTGAACAGGGACAGGACACAGATACGCAGTATTTT.

Only one count was recorded for this clonotype. The J gene is TRBJ1-5, the V gene TRBV23-1, with D hard to call. TRBV23-1 is marked as an open reading frame, function uncertain. The CDR3 spans 14 residues. The V gene lost 9 bases and the J gene lost 2 bases, with 14 bases spanning the gap. DNA of the CDR3: TGCGCCAGATGCTGGGGAGGTCGCAATCAGCCCCAGCATTTT. Amino acid sequence: CARCWGGRNQPQHF.

The table lists this clonotype with a few counts. The rearrangement joins TRBV19 to TRBJ2-1; D is unresolved. V lost 0 bases to trimming and J lost 0 bases, with 6 bases between them. CDR1 and CDR2 (germline): LNHDA, SQIVND (reference sequence). CDR3 length equals 15 residues. CDR3: CASSIDRGSYNEQFF. CDR3 in DNA: TGTGCCAGTAGTATAGACAGAGGCTCCTACAATGAGCAGTTCTTC.